This TCR beta chain was sequenced during a study of cytomegalovirus exposure and HLA in healthy donors. Study-wide points: Presence/absence analyses treated sequencing depth as roughly uniform across donors. Prior analysis indicated that the majority of TCR beta V segments exhibited productivity approximately 87% or approximately 30% of the time.

The CDR3 is 17 amino acids. V lost 3 bases, J lost 2 bases, and 9 bases stayed unmatched. Germline-derived CDR1 and CDR2 are LNHDA and SQIVND (reference sequence). A word on this clone: Antigen specificity is unknown.

PCR employed 60 Vbeta and 13 Jbeta primers. Method: immunoSEQ multiplex PCR; TCRdb's copy keeps in-frame clones and lacks some. The table records around 210,000 clones, 80% to 85% of them present only once. The chain couples TRBV19 to TRBJ2-5; 10 nucleotides agree with TRBD2. Source material: PBMCs. This sequence was found in a woman aged 40-49 years in good health and CMV-seronegative. The DNA for the CDR3 is TGTGCCAGTAGTATGGACTACCTAGCGGGAGCGCAAGAGACCCAGTACTTC. Encoded protein: CASSMDYLAGAQETQYF.